The 5 T cell receptor beta chains presented below share a single source sample, sequenced in a study of regulatory and conventional T cells in RAG deficiency. Method: immunoSEQ multiplex PCR; TCRdb's copy keeps in-frame clones and lacks some. Of tens of thousands of clones listed, about 89% were seen once; the top ten hold around 15%. This sample was shared with a second study, whose subject was regulatory T cells. From that study: The primer mix had 52 TRBV and 13 TRBJ primers.

The material sequenced was CD8+ T cells sorted from blood. Source of these receptors: a human donor in good health.

This chain links TRBV27 with TRBJ1-2, with 8 bases matching TRBD1. This CDR3 region has 12 residues. Germline V gene sequence: CDR1 MNHEY, CDR2 SMNVEV (reference sequence). V dropped 5 bases and J dropped 6; count of bases not matched to a gene: 2. This CDR3 reads CASSDRGHGYTF. DNA for the CDR3: TGTGCCAGCAGTGACAGGGGACATGGCTACACCTTC.

The V gene is TRBV9, the J gene TRBJ1-1; no clear D. The CDR3 is 15 amino acids. In germline, CDR1 is SGDLS, CDR2 YYNGEE. Trimming took off 0 bases at V and 5 bases at J, with 14 bases between the two ends. For the CDR3, the DNA is TGTGCCAGCAGCGTAGACCAGATGCCGGTTACTGAAGCTTTCTTT. Its translation is CASSVDQMPVTEAFF.

J is TRBJ2-3 and V is TRBV4-1; D is possibly TRBD2 (6 bases). The CDR3 is 16 amino acids. Trimming removed 4 bases at V and 5 bases at J, with 19 bases between. Germline loops: CDR1 MGHRA, CDR2 YSYEKL. As DNA, the CDR3 is TGCGCCAGCAGCCGCCAACCCGCTAGCGAGCTAGATACGCAGTATTTT. Protein sequence: CASSRQPASELDTQYF.

The CDR3 reads CASSLRQWYEQYF. The DNA of the CDR3 is TGTGCCAGCAGTCTCCGACAGTGGTACGAGCAGTACTTC. The V and J genes are TRBV27 and TRBJ2-7; TRBD1 is a possible D gene (5 bases). Germline V lookup: CDR1 MNHEY, CDR2 SMNVEV (reference sequence). CDR3 size: 13 residues. Trimming removed 5 bases from V and 4 bases from J, with 12 bases in between.

The chain recombines TRBV5-1 with TRBJ1-1, with D possibly matching TRBD1 (5 bases). V was clipped by 2 bases and J by 0 bases, with 17 bases between them. Germline V gene data show CDR1 as SGHRS and CDR2 as YFSETQ. The CDR3 runs to 17 residues. CDR3 nucleotide sequence: TGCGCCAGCAGCTTCCGGGACTTATACCGAATGAACACTGAAGCTTTCTTT. This sequence encodes CASSFRDLYRMNTEAFF.